The present entry profiles one TCR beta chain with its context. Its cognate antigen is unknown. It was 80,000 to 100,000 TCR templates that were assayed per sample. The data were produced by immunoSEQ multiplex PCR, yet TCRdb's version contains in-frame clones alone and is incomplete. The sample has about 94,000 clones, about 93% seen once. This record comes from a study of siplizumab effects on memory and regulatory T cells. Study-level points and caveats: Memory cells seemed less diverse than naive T cells, which seemed major alloresponse contributors. Naive or memory phenotype assignment was not possible for roughly 80-95% of proliferating CD4+ or CD8+ clones.

Unmatched junction bases numbered 6, after V lost 4 bases and J lost 4 bases. The CDR3 is 15 amino acids. Germline V gene lookup returns CDR1 SGHRS and CDR2 YFSETQ. This TCR derives from a human donor in good health. The chain is built from TRBV5-1 and TRBJ2-1; 9 nucleotides agree with TRBD2. Source material: non-Treg CD4+ T cells sorted from blood. The CDR3 is CASSPTSGLYNEQFF. Here the CDR3 DNA reads TGCGCCAGCAGCCCGACTAGCGGCTTATACAATGAGCAGTTCTTC.